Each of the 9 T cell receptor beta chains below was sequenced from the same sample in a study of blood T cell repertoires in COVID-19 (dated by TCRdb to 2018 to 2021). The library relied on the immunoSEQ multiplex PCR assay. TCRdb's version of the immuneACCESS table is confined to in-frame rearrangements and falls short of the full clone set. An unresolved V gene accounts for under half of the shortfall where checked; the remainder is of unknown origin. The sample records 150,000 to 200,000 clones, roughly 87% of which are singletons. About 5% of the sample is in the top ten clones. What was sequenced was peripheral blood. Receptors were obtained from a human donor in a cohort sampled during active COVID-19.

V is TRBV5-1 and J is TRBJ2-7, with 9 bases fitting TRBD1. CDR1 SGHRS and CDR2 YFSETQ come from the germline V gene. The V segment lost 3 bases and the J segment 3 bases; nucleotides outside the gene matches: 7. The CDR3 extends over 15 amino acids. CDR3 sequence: CASSSPDRGRYEQYF. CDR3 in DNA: TGCGCCAGCAGCTCCCCGGACAGGGGACGCTACGAGCAGTACTTC.

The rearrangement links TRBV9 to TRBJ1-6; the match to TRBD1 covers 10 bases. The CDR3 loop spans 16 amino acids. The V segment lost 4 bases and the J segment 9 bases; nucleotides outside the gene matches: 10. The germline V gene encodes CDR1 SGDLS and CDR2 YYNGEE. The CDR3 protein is CASSIQTGGASSPLHF. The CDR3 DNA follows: TGTGCCAGCAGCATCCAGACAGGGGGCGCGAGTTCACCCCTCCACTTT.

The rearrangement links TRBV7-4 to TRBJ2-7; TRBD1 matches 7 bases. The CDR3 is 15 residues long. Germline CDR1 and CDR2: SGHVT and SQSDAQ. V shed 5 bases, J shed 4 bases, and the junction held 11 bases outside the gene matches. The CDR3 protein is CASSQGVRTSYEQYF. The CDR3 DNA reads TGTGCCAGCAGCCAGGGGGTCCGGACGAGTTACGAGCAGTACTTC.

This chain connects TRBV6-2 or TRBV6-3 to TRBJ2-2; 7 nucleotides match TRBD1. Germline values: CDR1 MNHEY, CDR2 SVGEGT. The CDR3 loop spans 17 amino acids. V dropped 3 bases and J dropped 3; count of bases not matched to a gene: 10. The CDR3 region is CASSYYQSRGYTGELFF. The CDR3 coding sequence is TGTGCCAGCAGTTATTACCAAAGCAGGGGGTACACCGGGGAGCTGTTTTTT.

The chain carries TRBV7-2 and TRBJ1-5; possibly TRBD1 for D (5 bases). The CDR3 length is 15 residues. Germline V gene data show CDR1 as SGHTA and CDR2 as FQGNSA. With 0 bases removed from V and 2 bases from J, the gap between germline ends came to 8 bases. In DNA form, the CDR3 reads TGTGCCAGCAGCTTAGCGGGAGGGGGCAATCAGCCCCAGCATTTT. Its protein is CASSLAGGGNQPQHF. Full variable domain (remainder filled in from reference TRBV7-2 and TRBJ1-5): GAGVSQSPSNKVTEKGKDVELRCDPISGHTALYWYRQSLGQGLEFLIYFQGNSAPDKSGLPSDRFSAERTGGSVSTLTIQRTQQEDSAVYLCASSLAGGGNQPQHFGDGTRLSIL.

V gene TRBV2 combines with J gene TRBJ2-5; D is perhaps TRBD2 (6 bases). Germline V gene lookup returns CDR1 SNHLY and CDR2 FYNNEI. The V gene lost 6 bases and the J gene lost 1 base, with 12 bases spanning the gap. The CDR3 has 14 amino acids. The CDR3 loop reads CASREEGLQETQYF. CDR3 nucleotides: TGTGCCAGCAGGGAGGAGGGACTCCAAGAGACCCAGTACTTC.

CDR3 amino acids: CASSSPGGYTF. CDR3 bases: TGTGCCAGCAGCTCCCCAGGTGGCTACACCTTC. The chain joins TRBV9 to TRBJ1-2, with D unresolved. CDR3 length: 11 residues. Germline CDR1 is SGDLS and CDR2 is YYNGEE. V lost 4 bases and J 7 bases, leaving 8 bases between the germline ends.

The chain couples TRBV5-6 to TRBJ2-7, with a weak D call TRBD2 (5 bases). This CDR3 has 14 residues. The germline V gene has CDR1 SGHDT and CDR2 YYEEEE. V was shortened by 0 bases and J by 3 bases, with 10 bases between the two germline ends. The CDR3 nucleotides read TGTGCCAGCAGCTTGGGAGGGATTTTCTACGAGCAGTACTTC. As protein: CASSLGGIFYEQYF.

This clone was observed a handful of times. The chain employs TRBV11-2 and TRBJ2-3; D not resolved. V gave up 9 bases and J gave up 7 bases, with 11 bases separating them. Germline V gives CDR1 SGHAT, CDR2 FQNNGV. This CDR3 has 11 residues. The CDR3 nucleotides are TGTGCCAGTTCTTCCAGGAATACGCAGTATTTT. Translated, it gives CASSSRNTQYF.